This T cell receptor beta chain appears in the sequencing data of a study of glioma-infiltrating T cells after dendritic cell vaccination. V was clipped by 5 bases and J by 4 bases, with 11 bases between them. The CDR3 sequence is 13 residues long. The germline V gene encodes CDR1 LNHDA and CDR2 SQIVND (reference sequence). Indicated time point: after dendritic cell vaccination, including at tumor progression/relapse. Fresh-frozen tumor tissue and more than two years of survival data were available for all. PBMC were collected before vaccination, two weeks after the third vaccination, and at progression. Primers: 60 V beta forward and 13 J beta reverse. Clones were read by immunoSEQ multiplex PCR, and TCRdb kept only the in-frame ones, dropping some. Among over 75,000 clones listed, roughly four fifths were seen once.

The sequencing here drew on blood, taken after dendritic cell vaccination. This chain connects TRBV19 to TRBJ1-1; the D gene is possibly TRBD1 (5 bases). The sequence derives from a human donor with glioblastoma. The CDR3 region is CASSRGEGTEAFF. Written as DNA, the CDR3 is TGTGCCAGTAGTCGGGGGGAGGGCACTGAAGCTTTCTTT. The full variable domain, its missing parts supplied by reference TRBV19 and TRBJ1-1, is DGGITQSPKYLFRKEGQNVTLSCEQNLNHDAMYWYRQDPGQGLRLIYYSQIVNDFQKGDIAEGYSVSREKKESFPLTVTSAQKNPTAFYLCASSRGEGTEAFFGQGTRLTVV.